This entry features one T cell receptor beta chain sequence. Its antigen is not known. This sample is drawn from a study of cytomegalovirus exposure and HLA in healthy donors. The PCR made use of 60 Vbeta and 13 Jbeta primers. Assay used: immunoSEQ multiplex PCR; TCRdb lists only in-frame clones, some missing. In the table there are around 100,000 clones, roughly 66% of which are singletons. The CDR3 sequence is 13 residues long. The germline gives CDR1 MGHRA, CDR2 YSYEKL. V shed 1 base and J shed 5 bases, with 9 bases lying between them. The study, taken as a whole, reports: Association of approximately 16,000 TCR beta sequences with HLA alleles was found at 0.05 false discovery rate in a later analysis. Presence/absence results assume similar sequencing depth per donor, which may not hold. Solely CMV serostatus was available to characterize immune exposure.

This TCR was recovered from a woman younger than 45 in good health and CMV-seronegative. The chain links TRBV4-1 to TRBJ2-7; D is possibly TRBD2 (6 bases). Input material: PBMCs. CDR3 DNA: TGCGCCAGCAGCCAAGGTTGGGGGGACGAGCAGTACTTC. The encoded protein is CASSQGWGDEQYF.